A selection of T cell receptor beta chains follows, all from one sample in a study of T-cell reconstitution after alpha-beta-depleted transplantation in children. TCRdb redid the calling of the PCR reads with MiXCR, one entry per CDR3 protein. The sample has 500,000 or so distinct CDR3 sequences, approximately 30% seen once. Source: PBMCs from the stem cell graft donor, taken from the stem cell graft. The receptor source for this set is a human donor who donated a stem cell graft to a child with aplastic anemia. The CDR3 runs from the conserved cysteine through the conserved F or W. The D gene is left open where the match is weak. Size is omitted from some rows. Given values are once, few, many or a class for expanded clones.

cdr3_nt: TGCAGTGCTAGGTACACAGGGTTGGGACTCCACACAGATACGCAGTATTTT; cdr3_aa: CSARYTGLGLHTDTQYF; clone_size: -; d_call: -; v_call: TRBV20-1; j_call: TRBJ2-3
cdr3_nt: TGTGCCAGTAGTATAGTCGGCGTGGTCGACACTGAAGCTTTCTTT; cdr3_aa: CASSIVGVVDTEAFF; clone_size: -; d_call: -; v_call: TRBV19; j_call: TRBJ1-1
cdr3_nt: TGTGCCAGCAACGACAGAAACTATGGCTACACCTTC; cdr3_aa: CASNDRNYGYTF; clone_size: few; d_call: -; v_call: TRBV12-3/TRBV12-4; j_call: TRBJ1-2
cdr3_nt: TGTGCCAGCTCACCAGGGACAGGGGGCGGCACTGAAGCTTTCTTT; cdr3_aa: CASSPGTGGGTEAFF; clone_size: -; d_call: TRBD1; v_call: TRBV18; j_call: TRBJ1-1
cdr3_nt: TGTGCCACCAGCAGTGGCCCCCGGAGTGCGTCCTACAATGAGCAGTTCTTC; cdr3_aa: CATSSGPRSASYNEQFF; clone_size: few; d_call: -; v_call: TRBV15; j_call: TRBJ2-1
cdr3_nt: TGCAGTGCTAGACCGGGACAGGTGGACGAGCAGTACTTC; cdr3_aa: CSARPGQVDEQYF; clone_size: -; d_call: TRBD1; v_call: TRBV20-1; j_call: TRBJ2-7
cdr3_nt: TGTGCCAGTAGATGGGACAGGTCTAACGGCTACACCTTC; cdr3_aa: CASRWDRSNGYTF; clone_size: -; d_call: TRBD1; v_call: TRBV19; j_call: TRBJ1-2
cdr3_nt: TGCAGTGCTAAGATTCCGGGACTAGCGGTCCTGGGTGAGCAGTTCTTC; cdr3_aa: CSAKIPGLAVLGEQFF; clone_size: few; d_call: TRBD2; v_call: TRBV20-1; j_call: TRBJ2-1
cdr3_nt: TGTGCCAGCAGCTTAAACGACAGGGCCGGGAGCACTGAAGCTTTCTTT; cdr3_aa: CASSLNDRAGSTEAFF; clone_size: few; d_call: TRBD1; v_call: TRBV7-2; j_call: TRBJ1-1
cdr3_nt: TGTGCCAGCAGCCCAGGACAGGGGAAGACCTCCTACGAGCAGTACTTC; cdr3_aa: CASSPGQGKTSYEQYF; clone_size: -; d_call: TRBD1; v_call: TRBV7-2; j_call: TRBJ2-7
cdr3_nt: TGTGCCAGCAGTTACGTCGTCGGCACCCCCGGGGAGGAGACCCAGTACTTC; cdr3_aa: CASSYVVGTPGEETQYF; clone_size: -; d_call: -; v_call: TRBV6-2/TRBV6-3; j_call: TRBJ2-5
cdr3_nt: TGTGCCAGCAGCGTCGGAAGGAGCTCCTACAATGAGCAGTTCTTC; cdr3_aa: CASSVGRSSYNEQFF; clone_size: once; d_call: -; v_call: TRBV9; j_call: TRBJ2-1
cdr3_nt: TGTGCCACCAGTGACCTTGGACGAGCCCCCGGGGAGCTGTTTTTT; cdr3_aa: CATSDLGRAPGELFF; clone_size: few; d_call: -; v_call: TRBV24-1; j_call: TRBJ2-2
cdr3_nt: TGTGCCAGCAGTTCCCTAAGCATCGGCAATCAGCCCCAGCATTTT; cdr3_aa: CASSSLSIGNQPQHF; clone_size: -; d_call: -; v_call: TRBV12-3/TRBV12-4; j_call: TRBJ1-5
cdr3_nt: TGTGCCAGCAGGGTTGGGCAGGGGGCTTTGGAGACCCAGTACTTC; cdr3_aa: CASRVGQGALETQYF; clone_size: -; d_call: TRBD1; v_call: TRBV7-9; j_call: TRBJ2-5
cdr3_nt: TGTGCCTGGAGTGTACAACTAGCGGGAAGTGGTGAGCAGTTCTTC; cdr3_aa: CAWSVQLAGSGEQFF; clone_size: -; d_call: TRBD2; v_call: TRBV30; j_call: TRBJ2-1
cdr3_nt: TGCAGTGCTAGGGACGATTACGAGCAGTACTTC; cdr3_aa: CSARDDYEQYF; clone_size: -; d_call: -; v_call: TRBV20-1; j_call: TRBJ2-7
cdr3_nt: TGCAGTGCTTCCTCCGGGACCAAAAACATTCAGTACTTC; cdr3_aa: CSASSGTKNIQYF; clone_size: -; d_call: -; v_call: TRBV20-1; j_call: TRBJ2-4
cdr3_nt: TGCGCCAGCACCATCTCGGGGACAGGGAACGAGCAGTACTTC; cdr3_aa: CASTISGTGNEQYF; clone_size: -; d_call: TRBD1; v_call: TRBV5-1; j_call: TRBJ2-7
cdr3_nt: TGTGCCAGCAGCTTAGCTGACCACTATGGCTACACCTTC; cdr3_aa: CASSLADHYGYTF; clone_size: -; d_call: -; v_call: TRBV7-2; j_call: TRBJ1-2
cdr3_nt: TGTGCCAGCAGTATGACAGGGGTCGGAAACACCATATATTTT; cdr3_aa: CASSMTGVGNTIYF; clone_size: few; d_call: TRBD1; v_call: TRBV6-1; j_call: TRBJ1-3
cdr3_nt: TGTGCCAGCAGAAAAGGGGGAGAAAAACTGTTTTTT; cdr3_aa: CASRKGGEKLFF; clone_size: few; d_call: -; v_call: TRBV7-9; j_call: TRBJ1-4